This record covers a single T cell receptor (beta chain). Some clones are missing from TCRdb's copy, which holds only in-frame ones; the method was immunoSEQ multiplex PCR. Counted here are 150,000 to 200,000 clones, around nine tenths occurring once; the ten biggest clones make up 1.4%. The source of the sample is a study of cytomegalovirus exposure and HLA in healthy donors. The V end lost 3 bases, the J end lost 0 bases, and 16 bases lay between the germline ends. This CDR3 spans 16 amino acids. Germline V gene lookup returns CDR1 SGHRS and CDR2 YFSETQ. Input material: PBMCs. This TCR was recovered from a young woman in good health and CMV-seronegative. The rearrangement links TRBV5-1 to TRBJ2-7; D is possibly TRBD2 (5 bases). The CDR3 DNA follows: TGCGCCAGCAGCTCCAGCGCGGGCAGTTACTCCTACGAGCAGTACTTC. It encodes CASSSSAGSYSYEQYF.